These T cell receptor beta chains were read from a single sample in a study of response to subunit inactivated influenza vaccine. TCRdb passed the RT-PCR reads through MiXCR, listing each CDR3 protein once. The sample holds some 850,000 distinct CDR3 sequences, about a fifth seen once. The starting material was PBMCs from blood, obtained roughly 5 days after vaccination. The receptors come from a man in his fifties or sixties who received an inactivated influenza vaccine. Each CDR3 is given with its conserved first and last residue. A D gene is named only where the DNA matches it firmly. Clone size appears in some rows only: once, few, many, or a class for an expanded clone.

d_call	clone_size	v_call	j_call	cdr3_aa	cdr3_nt
TRBD1	few	TRBV12-3/TRBV12-4	TRBJ1-6	CASSRGQGSSPLHF	TGTGCCAGCAGCCGGGGACAGGGGAGTTCACCCCTCCACTTT
.	.	TRBV7-2	TRBJ2-5	CASTLLRGGRRETQYF	TGTGCCAGCACTCTACTTAGGGGGGGGCGTCGGGAGACCCAGTACTTC
.	.	TRBV10-1	TRBJ2-3	CASSELGRDRDTQYF	TGCGCCAGCAGTGAGCTTGGCAGGGATAGAGATACGCAGTATTTT
.	few	TRBV20-1	TRBJ2-3	CSASMERPRDTQYF	TGCAGTGCCTCCATGGAGAGGCCCAGGGATACGCAGTATTTT
.	few	TRBV9	TRBJ1-2	CATSGLDGYTF	TGTGCCACCTCGGGCCTGGATGGCTACACCTTC
TRBD1	.	TRBV12-3/TRBV12-4	TRBJ1-1	CASTSLTRGVGVAFF	TGTGCCAGCACCTCTTTAACCAGGGGGGTAGGAGTTGCTTTCTTT
TRBD2	.	TRBV29-1	TRBJ2-3	CSAHTRTSGTDTQYF	TGCAGCGCCCATACCCGGACTAGCGGCACAGATACGCAGTATTTT
.	.	TRBV6-2/TRBV6-3	TRBJ2-6	CASSYEHPGDSGANVLTF	TGTGCCAGCAGTTACGAACATCCAGGGGACTCTGGGGCCAACGTCCTGACTTTC
.	.	TRBV29-1	TRBJ2-1	CSVLIHEQFF	TGCAGCGTACTCATCCATGAGCAGTTCTTC
TRBD1	.	TRBV29-1	TRBJ2-1	CSVEPGTGRNEQFF	TGCAGCGTTGAACCCGGGACAGGGAGGAATGAGCAGTTCTTC
.	few	TRBV20-1	TRBJ2-1	CSATASYNEQFF	TGCAGTGCTACCGCGTCCTACAATGAGCAGTTCTTC
.	many	TRBV28	TRBJ2-7	CASRQGSEQYF	TGTGCCAGCAGACAGGGATCCGAGCAGTACTTC
.	few	TRBV29-1	TRBJ2-5	CSVARGEGTQYF	TGCAGCGTTGCCAGGGGAGAGGGGACCCAGTACTTC
.	few	TRBV9	TRBJ2-2	CASSVVGQTNTGELFF	TGTGCCAGCAGCGTAGTGGGACAAACGAACACCGGGGAGCTGTTTTTT
.	.	TRBV20-1	TRBJ1-5	CSATGGVGQPQHF	TGCAGTGCTACCGGGGGCGTAGGTCAGCCCCAGCATTTT
.	.	TRBV10-3	TRBJ2-2	CAISESVTVPGELFF	TGTGCCATCAGTGAGTCAGTAACGGTCCCCGGGGAGCTGTTTTTT
.	.	TRBV7-3	TRBJ1-1	CASSLTYDGNTEAFF	TGTGCCAGCAGCTTAACGTATGACGGGAACACTGAAGCTTTCTTT
TRBD1	few	TRBV7-2	TRBJ2-5	CASSSGTGGGTQYF	TGTGCCAGCAGCTCCGGGACAGGTGGTGGGACCCAGTACTTC
TRBD1	many	TRBV27	TRBJ1-1	CASRLTGGTEAFF	TGTGCCAGCAGACTTACAGGGGGCACTGAAGCTTTCTTT
.	.	TRBV27	TRBJ2-2	CASSHNRALVTGELFF	TGTGCCAGCAGCCACAACAGGGCTCTCGTGACCGGGGAGCTGTTTTTT
TRBD1	many	TRBV5-1	TRBJ2-7	CASSGGQGAYEQYF	TGCGCCAGCAGCGGGGGACAGGGGGCCTACGAGCAGTACTTC
TRBD2	few	TRBV12-3/TRBV12-4	TRBJ2-2	CASSLRGGGTGELFF	TGTGCCAGCAGTTTACGGGGGGGTGGCACCGGGGAGCTGTTTTTT
TRBD2	many	TRBV7-8	TRBJ2-3	CASSLEAGIAGVLDTQYF	TGTGCCAGCAGCTTAGAGGCGGGGATAGCGGGAGTTCTAGATACGCAGTATTTT
.	.	TRBV27	TRBJ2-5	CASSLFPGARQETQYF	TGTGCCAGCAGTTTATTTCCGGGGGCAAGACAAGAGACCCAGTACTTC
TRBD2	.	TRBV12-3/TRBV12-4	TRBJ2-5	CASSRSGGAETQYF	TGTGCCAGCAGTCGAAGCGGGGGTGCGGAGACCCAGTACTTC
TRBD2	few	TRBV7-3	TRBJ2-1	CASSLSLAGREQFF	TGTGCCAGCAGCTTATCCCTAGCGGGACGTGAGCAGTTCTTC
TRBD2	few	TRBV11-2	TRBJ2-5	CASSSPQRGEETQYF	TGTGCCAGCAGCTCTCCCCAACGGGGGGAGGAGACCCAGTACTTC
TRBD1	few	TRBV2	TRBJ2-1	CASSRGQGMGDEQFF	TGTGCCAGCAGCCGTGGACAGGGGATGGGCGATGAGCAGTTCTTC
.	few	TRBV18	TRBJ2-7	CASSPGSGPLYEQYF	TGTGCCAGCTCACCAGGATCGGGACCGCTCTACGAGCAGTACTTC
TRBD1	.	TRBV20-1	TRBJ2-5	CSAQTGRETQYF	TGCAGTGCACAGACAGGGCGAGAGACCCAGTACTTC
TRBD1	few	TRBV20-1	TRBJ2-7	CSARALGTGRLHEQYF	TGCAGTGCTAGAGCCCTAGGGACAGGGAGACTCCACGAGCAGTACTTC
TRBD1	many	TRBV5-5	TRBJ2-7	CASSRGTGNYEQYF	TGTGCCAGCAGCCGGGGGACAGGGAACTACGAGCAGTACTTC
.	.	TRBV27	TRBJ2-7	CASSRLTRISEQYF	TGTGCCAGCAGTCGACTGACTAGGATATCCGAGCAGTACTTC
TRBD1	few	TRBV10-3	TRBJ2-7	CAISQYRGKGVGEQYF	TGTGCCATCAGCCAGTACAGGGGAAAAGGTGTAGGGGAGCAGTACTTC
TRBD2	.	TRBV5-1	TRBJ2-3	CASSGAPGTSGTDTQYF	TGCGCCAGCAGCGGGGCCCCCGGGACTAGCGGCACAGATACGCAGTATTTT
TRBD1	.	TRBV29-1	TRBJ1-2	CSVAAGQGYGYTF	TGCAGCGTTGCGGCGGGACAGGGCTATGGCTACACCTTC
TRBD1	many	TRBV5-1	TRBJ1-1	CASSRDGQALNTEAFF	TGCGCCAGCAGCCGGGACGGACAGGCCTTGAACACTGAAGCTTTCTTT
.	.	TRBV5-1	TRBJ1-6	CASSLEGSGTSPLHF	TGCGCCAGCAGCTTGGAAGGGAGTGGAACGTCACCCCTCCACTTT
TRBD2	.	TRBV28	TRBJ2-2	CASRNWGGNTGELFF	TGTGCCAGCAGAAATTGGGGGGGGAACACCGGGGAGCTGTTTTTT
.	many	TRBV5-1	TRBJ1-1	CASSSGQKDEAFF	TGCGCCAGCAGCTCCGGACAGAAAGATGAAGCTTTCTTT
.	many	TRBV4-3	TRBJ2-2	CASSQEGVTGELFF	TGCGCCAGCAGCCAAGAAGGGGTCACCGGGGAGCTGTTTTTT
TRBD1	few	TRBV5-5	TRBJ2-7	CATHPGTGIYEQYF	TGTGCCACCCACCCGGGGACAGGGATCTACGAGCAGTACTTC